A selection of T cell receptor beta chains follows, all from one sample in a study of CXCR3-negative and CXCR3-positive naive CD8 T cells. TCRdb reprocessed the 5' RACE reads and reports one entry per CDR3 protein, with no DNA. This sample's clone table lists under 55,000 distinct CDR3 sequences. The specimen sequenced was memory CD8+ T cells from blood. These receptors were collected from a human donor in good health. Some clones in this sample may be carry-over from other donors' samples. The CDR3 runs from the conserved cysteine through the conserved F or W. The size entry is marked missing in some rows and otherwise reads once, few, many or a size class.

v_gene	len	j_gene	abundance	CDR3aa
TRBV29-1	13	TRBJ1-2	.	CSVELRENYGYTF
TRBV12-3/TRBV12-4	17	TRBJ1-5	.	CASSFGRGLSSNQPQHF
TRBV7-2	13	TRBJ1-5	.	CASSPGDNQPQHF
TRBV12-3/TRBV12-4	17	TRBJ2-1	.	CASTLRTSGVLNNEQFF
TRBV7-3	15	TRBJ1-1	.	CASRDATGPNTEAFF
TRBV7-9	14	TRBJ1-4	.	CASRSRGMSEKLFF
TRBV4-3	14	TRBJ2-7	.	CASSQDKLNYEQYF
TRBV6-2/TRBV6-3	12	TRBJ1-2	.	CASSYVGDGYTF
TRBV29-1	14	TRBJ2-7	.	CSVVGDSLSYEQYF
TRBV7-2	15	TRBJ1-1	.	CASSLVFGGNTEAFF
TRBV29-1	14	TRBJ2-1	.	CSVALAGGRNEQFF
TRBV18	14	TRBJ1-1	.	CASSMTGAGTEAFF
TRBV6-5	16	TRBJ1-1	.	CASIMGQGAMNTEAFF
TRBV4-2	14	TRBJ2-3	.	CASSQDLIGDTQYF
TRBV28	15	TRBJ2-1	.	CASSPRAGGYNEQFF
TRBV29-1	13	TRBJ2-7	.	CSVETEGSYEQYF
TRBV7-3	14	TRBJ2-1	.	CASSPEDLYNEQFF
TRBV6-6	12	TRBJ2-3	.	CASSYGLDTQYF
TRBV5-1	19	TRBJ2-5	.	CASSFPARKLRQPQATQYF
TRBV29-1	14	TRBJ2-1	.	CSVDLAGGLDEQFF
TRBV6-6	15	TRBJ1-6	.	CASSLGVGSNSPLHF
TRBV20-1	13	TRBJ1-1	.	CSARDVQGWEAFF
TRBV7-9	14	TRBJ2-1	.	CASSGISGGNEQFF
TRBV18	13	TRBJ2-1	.	CASSQQGFDEQFF
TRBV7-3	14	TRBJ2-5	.	CASSPMGSKETQYF
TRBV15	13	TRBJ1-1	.	CATSRDRRTEAFF
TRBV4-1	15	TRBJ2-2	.	CASSLGTEGTGELFF
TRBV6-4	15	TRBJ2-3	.	CASSDSGGGADTQYF
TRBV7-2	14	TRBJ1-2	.	CASSLRDGDYGYTF
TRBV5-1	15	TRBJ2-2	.	CASSLRTGDTGELFF
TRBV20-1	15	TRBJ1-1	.	CSARDPGQVYTEAFF
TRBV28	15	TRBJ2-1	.	CASSTGQGPWAEQFF
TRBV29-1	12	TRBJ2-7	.	CSARDSSYEQYF
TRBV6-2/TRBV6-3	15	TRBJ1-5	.	CASRAGQGGNQPQHF
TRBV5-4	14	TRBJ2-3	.	CASSAITSTDTQYF
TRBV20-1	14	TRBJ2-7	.	CSGTGTEDPNEQYF
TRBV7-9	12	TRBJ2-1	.	CASSLSSNEQFF
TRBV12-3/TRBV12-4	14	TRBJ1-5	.	CASSWDRGNQPQHF
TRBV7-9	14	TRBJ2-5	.	CASSSRTLGETQYF
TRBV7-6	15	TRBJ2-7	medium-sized	CASSWGQGSSYEQYF
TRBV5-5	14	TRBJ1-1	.	CASSLAGGNTEAFF
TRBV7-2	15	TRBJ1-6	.	CASSAPFSYNSPLHF
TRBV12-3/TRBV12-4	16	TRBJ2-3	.	CASSPFRDRLTDTQYF
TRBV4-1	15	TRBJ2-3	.	CASSLRGRPTDTQYF
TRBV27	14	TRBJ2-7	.	CASSTGPTSYEQYF